This T cell receptor beta chain was sequenced in a study of cytomegalovirus exposure and HLA in healthy donors. Across the whole study: Unique TCR beta sequences numbering approximately 120 million came from 190 million or so T cells in an earlier analysis.

This clone was seen a few times. Antigen specificity is unknown. It was with 60 Vbeta and 13 Jbeta primers that the PCR ran. In the original processing: As a later analysis found, there were 70 million to 80 million unique TCR beta chains, of which roughly 11 million were shared. Here immunoSEQ multiplex PCR was the method, and the copy in TCRdb shows in-frame clones only, minus some. The V and J calls and clone size come from that table; D and trimming were worked out from the DNA. Of roughly 120,000 clones listed, 73% are singletons. Study-level findings and limits: A missense DCLRE1C variant was associated with V- and J-gene trimming of TCR beta chains in a later analysis, and an independent cohort replicated the association. Many donors shared some public TCRs, even though most TCR sequences were rare.

Germline CDR1 is SGDLS and CDR2 is YYNGEE. V lost 4 bases and J 5 bases, leaving 8 bases between the germline ends. The length of the CDR3 is 12 residues. The clonotype was recovered from a man aged 35 to 55 in good health and CMV-seronegative. The chain has TRBV9 and TRBJ2-3; D gene unclear. Sequenced material: PBMCs. The CDR3 spells CASSSYGDTQYF. In DNA form, the CDR3 reads TGTGCCAGCAGCTCCTACGGAGATACGCAGTATTTT.